The entry that follows covers one T cell receptor beta chain sequence. This sample is drawn from a study of T cell responses to AZD1222 COVID-19 vaccine. The CDR3 runs to 14 residues. Germline-derived CDR1 and CDR2 are MDHEN and SYDVKM. The ends were cut back, 6 bases at V and 4 bases at J, with 13 bases in the middle. Assay: immunoSEQ multiplex PCR; the TCRdb copy retains only in-frame clones and omits some. The sample holds 180,000 or so clones, around 92% seen once. V is TRBV28 and J is TRBJ1-3; perhaps TRBD1 as D (6 bases). The source was peripheral blood, collected 28 days after the second AZD1222 dose. The TCR originated in an adult who received the AZD1222 COVID-19 vaccine. The CDR3 spells CASSQGSKGNTIYF. The CDR3 bases are TGTGCCAGCAGCCAGGGGAGCAAGGGAAACACCATATATTTT.